The rows below give T cell receptor beta chains drawn from one sample of a study of T cells after posttransplantation cyclophosphamide. The protocol was immunoSEQ multiplex PCR, while the TCRdb copy is restricted to in-frame clones and leaves out a portion. Altogether some 46,000 clones were found in the sample, and no singletons occur. The sample comprised PBMCs. Source of these receptors: a man in his forties or fifties in good health, CMV-negative, and a related stem cell transplant donor. Each CDR3 is given with its conserved first and last residue. D genes are given only for firm matches. Only some rows state a clone size, as once, few, many or a class for expanded clones.

d_call	v_call	cdr3_length	j_call	clone_size	cdr3_nt	cdr3_aa
-	TRBV6-5	15	TRBJ1-2	many	TGTGCCAGCAGCCTCTCCGGGGGTACGAACTATGGCTACACCTTC	CASSLSGGTNYGYTF
-	TRBV6-5	15	TRBJ1-2	many	TGTGCCAGCAGTTACCGGCAGGGTTTAGGTTATGGCTACACCTTC	CASSYRQGLGYGYTF
-	TRBV7-2	12	TRBJ1-5	many	TGTGCCAGCAGCTTACCTCCGGGGGTCCAGCATTTT	CASSLPPGVQHF
TRBD2	TRBV4-3	15	TRBJ2-3	few	TGCGCCAGCAGCCAAGGTCGACTAGCGGGAGATACGCAGTATTTT	CASSQGRLAGDTQYF
-	TRBV5-1	14	TRBJ2-5	-	TGCGCCAGCGCCCTTGGGGCGGATCGGTATACCCAGTACTTC	CASALGADRYTQYF
-	TRBV7-2	14	TRBJ2-3	-	TGTGCCAGCAGCTTAGGGACTAGCACAGATACGCAGTATTTT	CASSLGTSTDTQYF
-	TRBV5-5	17	TRBJ1-3	many	TGTGCCAGCAGCTTGGGACTACAGGGATACTCTGGAAACACCATATATTTT	CASSLGLQGYSGNTIYF
-	TRBV5-1	17	TRBJ2-1	many	TGCGCCAGCAGCTTTGGAGGGGGCGGCAGCTCCTACAATGAGCAGTTCTTC	CASSFGGGGSSYNEQFF
TRBD1	TRBV27	17	TRBJ1-5	many	TGTGCCAGCAGTCCCCGGACAGGGGGCATTTTGGCTCAGCCCCAGCATTTT	CASSPRTGGILAQPQHF
TRBD1	TRBV5-6	16	TRBJ1-4	many	TGTGCCAGCAGCTTTACTCGGGACAGCTTTAATGAAAAACTGTTTTTT	CASSFTRDSFNEKLFF
TRBD1	TRBV10-3	14	TRBJ1-4	many	TGTGCCATCAGGGAGGGACAGAGAAATGAAAAACTGTTTTTT	CAIREGQRNEKLFF
TRBD2	TRBV15	16	TRBJ2-3	many	TGTGCCACCAGCAGAGAATCTAGCGGGAGCCCAGATACGCAGTATTTT	CATSRESSGSPDTQYF
-	TRBV2	15	TRBJ2-2	many	TGTGCCAGCAAACAGGGTGTGCCGAACACCGGGGAGCTGTTTTTT	CASKQGVPNTGELFF
-	TRBV19	14	TRBJ1-2	many	TGTGCCAGTAGTATCGGGATTTCAAACTATGGCTACACCTTC	CASSIGISNYGYTF
-	TRBV5-1	15	TRBJ1-3	many	TGCGCCAGCAGCTTGGGACAGGCGACTGGAAACACCATATATTTT	CASSLGQATGNTIYF
-	TRBV6-1	12	TRBJ2-5	many	TGTGCCAGCAGTGTTATAAAAGAGACCCAGTACTTC	CASSVIKETQYF
-	TRBV29-1	12	TRBJ2-5	many	TGCAGCGTTGAACAGGTCGAAGAGACCCAGTACTTC	CSVEQVEETQYF
-	TRBV6-5	15	TRBJ2-1	-	TGTGCCAGCAGTTACTCGCGAACGGGTTTAAGTGAGCAGTTCTTC	CASSYSRTGLSEQFF
TRBD2	TRBV5-4	16	TRBJ2-3	many	TGTGCCAGCAGCCGGCGACTAGCGGGGGAGACAGATACGCAGTATTTT	CASSRRLAGETDTQYF
TRBD2	TRBV12-5	18	TRBJ2-7	few	TGTGCTAGTGGTTTGGTAATCGACGGGACTAGCGGGACCTACGAGCAGTACTTC	CASGLVIDGTSGTYEQYF
TRBD2	TRBV5-1	17	TRBJ2-1	many	TGCGCCACCCGGGGACTAGCGGGGGGGAGCTCCTACAATGAGCAGTTCTTC	CATRGLAGGSSYNEQFF
-	TRBV2	11	TRBJ2-7	many	TGTGCCAGCGAGGTCTCCTACGAGCAGTACTTC	CASEVSYEQYF
-	TRBV6-1	15	TRBJ1-5	many	TGTGCCAGCAGGAACGGCGGGGGCAGTCATCAGCCCCAGCATTTT	CASRNGGGSHQPQHF
-	TRBV13	13	TRBJ1-1	many	TGTGCCAGCAGCTTAAGTTCGGGGACTGAAGCTTTCTTT	CASSLSSGTEAFF
TRBD1	TRBV9	14	TRBJ2-2	few	TGTGCCAGCAGCGTGACAGGGGACACCGGGGAGCTGTTTTTT	CASSVTGDTGELFF
TRBD2	TRBV15	15	TRBJ2-3	-	TGTGCCACCAGCAGAGATAACCCGACCCGGGAGGCGCAGTATTTT	CATSRDNPTREAQYF
TRBD1	TRBV5-6	14	TRBJ1-2	many	TGTGCCAGCAGCTTTGGACAGGGAAGCATTGGCTACACCTTC	CASSFGQGSIGYTF
-	TRBV11-2	18	TRBJ2-5	-	TGTGCCAGCAGCTTAGTTTTTGGGGGAGGAGGGGTCCAAGAGACCCAGTACTTC	CASSLVFGGGGVQETQYF